Listed here are 18 T cell receptor beta chains from one sample, sequenced in a study of T cell changes during pregnancy in multiple sclerosis. Only in-frame clones appear in the TCRdb table, and some are missing; sequencing was by immunoSEQ multiplex PCR. There are 30,000 to 40,000 clones in the sample; about 87% occur only once, and roughly 4% lies in the top ten. The sequencing used CD8+ T cells from peripheral blood mononuclear cells, collected in the third trimester of pregnancy. Receptor source: a female donor with multiple sclerosis, enrolled in a pregnancy study.

The J gene is TRBJ1-1, the V gene TRBV27; D is ambiguous. The V end was cut by 6 bases, the J end by 0 bases, with 11 bases between. The CDR3 sequence is 14 residues long. Looked up from germline, CDR1 is MNHEY and CDR2 is SMNVEV (reference sequence). Here the CDR3 reads CASRMTFVNTEAFF. CDR3 DNA: TGTGCCAGCAGGATGACATTTGTGAACACTGAAGCTTTCTTT.

V gene TRBV5-1 combines with J gene TRBJ1-1; D unresolved. The germline V gene has CDR1 SGHRS and CDR2 YFSETQ. The CDR3 sequence is 12 residues long. V was shortened by 4 bases and J by 4 bases, with 8 bases between the two germline ends. The CDR3 region is CASSAGSTEAFF. The CDR3 DNA is TGCGCCAGCAGCGCGGGGAGCACTGAAGCTTTCTTT.

This rearrangement joins TRBV7-9 to TRBJ1-4, with D tentatively TRBD1 (5 bases). V lost 5 bases to trimming and J lost 13 bases, with 11 bases between them. The CDR3 extends over 11 amino acids. The germline CDR1 and CDR2 sequences are SEHNR and FQNEAQ (reference sequence). Here the CDR3 DNA reads TGTGCCAGCAGCCCGGGGGGGGGACTGTTTTTT. It codes for CASSPGGGLFF.

V and J are TRBV29-1 and TRBJ2-1; 13 bases map to TRBD2. CDR1 is SQVTM and CDR2 is ANQGSEA in the germline V gene. This CDR3 has 13 residues. The trim removed 7 bases at V and 5 bases at J, leaving 2 bases unmatched. CDR3 protein: CSAGTSGNNEQFF. In DNA, the CDR3 is TGCAGCGCGGGGACTAGCGGGAACAATGAGCAGTTCTTC.

The CDR3 loop is CASSQQTQGAMYNEQFF. CDR3 in DNA: TGTGCCAGCAGCCAACAGACCCAGGGGGCCATGTACAATGAGCAGTTCTTC. The chain links TRBV4-2 to TRBJ2-1, with 8 nucleotides matching TRBD1. The CDR3 consists of 17 residues. With V trimmed by 2 bases and J by 4 bases, 10 bases remained unmatched. Germline CDR1 LGHNA, CDR2 YNFKEQ.

The chain combines TRBV14 with TRBJ2-7; D is possibly TRBD2 (6 bases). The CDR3 is 14 amino acids. The V end was cut by 4 bases, the J end by 6 bases, with 16 bases between. Germline-derived CDR1 and CDR2 are SGHDN and FVKESK. The CDR3 nucleotides are TGTGCCAGCAGCCTGCGGGATTACCCCTCCGAGCAGTACTTC. Encoded protein: CASSLRDYPSEQYF. Full variable domain (outside the CDR3, taken from reference TRBV14 and TRBJ2-7): EAGVTQFPSHSVIEKGQTVTLRCDPISGHDNLYWYRRVMGKEIKFLLHFVKESKQDESGMPNNRFLAERTGGTYSTLKVQPAELEDSGVYFCASSLRDYPSEQYFGPGTRLTVT.

The CDR3 loop is CASSLGLAGLSTDTQYF. Here the CDR3 DNA reads TGTGCCAGCAGCCTCGGACTAGCGGGTCTCAGCACAGATACGCAGTATTTT. This chain links TRBV5-6 with TRBJ2-3; 11 nucleotides align to TRBD2. The CDR3 length is 17 residues. V was clipped by 4 bases and J by 0 bases; unmatched bases: 7. Germline V CDR1 and CDR2: SGHDT, YYEEEE.

This chain links TRBV11-2 with TRBJ2-7; D is perhaps TRBD2 (5 bases). Trimming removed 1 base from V and 1 base from J, with 23 bases in between. In germline, CDR1 is SGHAT, CDR2 FQNNGV. The length of the CDR3 is 19 residues. CDR3: CASSLGLGVPDHPSYEQYF. The CDR3 DNA is TGTGCCAGCAGCTTAGGTCTCGGGGTCCCAGATCACCCGTCCTACGAGCAGTACTTC.

V and J are TRBV2 and TRBJ2-7; TRBD1 agrees at 7 bases. The CDR3 extends over 18 amino acids. Germline trimming cut 3 bases from V and 0 bases from J; bases unmatched to any gene: 14. In germline, CDR1 is SNHLY, CDR2 FYNNEI. The CDR3 coding sequence is TGTGCCAGCAGTGAGTTGGGACAGACCCAAGGGGCCTCCTACGAGCAGTACTTC. Protein product: CASSELGQTQGASYEQYF. The full variable domain, its missing parts supplied by reference TRBV2 and TRBJ2-7, is EPEVTQTPSHQVTQMGQEVILRCVPISNHLYFYWYRQILGQKVEFLVSFYNNEISEKSEIFDDQFSVERPDGSNFTLKIRSTKLEDSAMYFCASSELGQTQGASYEQYFGPGTRLTVT.

The chain has TRBV5-5 and TRBJ2-1; 7 bases are shared with TRBD1. This CDR3 is 14 amino acids long. J was trimmed by 3 bases and V by 0 bases; bases with no gene match: 0. Germline assignment: CDR1 SGHKS and CDR2 YYEKEE (reference sequence). The CDR3 sequence: CASSLGDSYNEQFF. The CDR3 DNA sequence: TGTGCCAGCAGCTTGGGGGACAGCTACAATGAGCAGTTCTTC.

The chain uses TRBV14 and TRBJ2-7; 8 bases align to TRBD2. The CDR3 runs 15 residues. Losses at the gene ends were 3 bases for V and 2 bases for J; bases not matched to a gene: 6. Germline assignment: CDR1 SGHDN and CDR2 FVKESK. The CDR3 DNA follows: TGTGCCAGCAGCCAGGTAGCGGGGACAACCTACGAGCAGTACTTC. Translation gives CASSQVAGTTYEQYF.

The chain links TRBV2 to TRBJ2-3, with D tentatively TRBD1 (5 bases). The CDR3 spans 17 residues. Germline CDR1 reads SNHLY; CDR2 reads FYNNEI. Between the trimmed V and J ends, which lost 3 bases and 2 bases, there was a span of 18 bases. In DNA, the CDR3 is TGTGCCAGCAGTGACCCCCCGACAGAGCCCAACACAGATACGCAGTATTTT. Translating it yields CASSDPPTEPNTDTQYF.

The rearrangement uses TRBV7-2 and TRBJ1-4, with no clear D. Germline-derived CDR1 and CDR2 are SGHTA and FQGNSA. V gave up 3 bases and J gave up 0 bases, with 5 bases separating them. This CDR3 region has 14 residues. The chain's CDR3 is CASSFSATNEKLFF. The CDR3 nucleotides are TGTGCCAGCAGCTTTAGTGCAACTAATGAAAAACTGTTTTTT.

This rearrangement joins TRBV11-2 to TRBJ1-1, with unresolved D. Trimming left V 5 bases short and J 6 bases short, with 7 bases between. CDR3 length equals 11 residues. Germline V gene lookup returns CDR1 SGHAT and CDR2 FQNNGV. The chain's CDR3 is CASSLQSEAFF. The DNA of the CDR3 is TGTGCCAGCAGCCTTCAGTCTGAAGCTTTCTTT.

The chain is built from TRBV21-1 and TRBJ1-2; the table's D call, TRBD1, was not checked against the DNA. TRBV21-1 is designated a pseudogene. The CDR3 loop spans 11 amino acids. The CDR3 reads CASSQGYGYTF. For the CDR3, the DNA is TGTGCCAGCAGCCAGGGCTATGGCTACACCTTC.

This clone showed up just a few times. The chain employs TRBV6-4 and TRBJ1-2; D unclear. V lost 3 bases, J lost 8 bases, and 19 bases lay in between. Germline CDR1 and CDR2: MRHNA and SNTAGT. The CDR3 is made up of 15 amino acids. The CDR3 nucleotides are TGTGCCAGCAGTGAGTCGGGCGCGGGAGTCGAGGGCTACACCTTC. Its protein product is CASSESGAGVEGYTF.

This chain uses TRBV6-1 with TRBJ2-7, with 7 bases identical to TRBD1. The germline V gene has CDR1 MNHNS and CDR2 SASEGT. J was trimmed by 4 bases and V by 4 bases; bases with no gene match: 1. The CDR3 is made up of 12 amino acids. CDR3 DNA: TGTGCCAGCAGTGGACAGGGTTACGAGCAGTACTTC. It yields the protein CASSGQGYEQYF.

The gene calls are TRBV5-8 and TRBJ2-7, with a tentative D call TRBD2 (5 bases). The ends were cut back, 4 bases at V and 7 bases at J, with 15 bases in the middle. Germline CDR1 SGHTS, CDR2 YDEGEE. The CDR3 is 13 residues long. CDR3 region: CASSRGLGYEQYF. CDR3 sequence (DNA): TGTGCCAGCAGCCGAGGACTTGGATATGAGCAGTACTTC.